Listed below are T cell receptor beta chains from one sample, sequenced in a study of cytomegalovirus exposure and HLA in healthy donors. Clones were sequenced by immunoSEQ multiplex PCR, and TCRdb holds only the in-frame ones, with some missing. The repertoire holds around 160,000 clones, around 68% seen once, with about 2.9% in the top ten. The specimen sequenced was PBMCs. The receptors stem from a woman in her forties in good health and CMV-seropositive. The CDR3 runs from the conserved cysteine through the conserved F or W. The D gene is left open where the match is weak. Clone sizes are given selectively: once, few, many, or a class where the clone is expanded.

v_gene: TRBV27; j_gene: TRBJ2-7; abundance: few; d_gene: TRBD2; CDR3aa: CASSMVVSGARGGEQYF; CDR3nt: TGTGCCAGCAGTATGGTCGTTAGCGGGGCCAGGGGTGGGGAGCAGTACTTC
v_gene: TRBV9; j_gene: TRBJ2-1; abundance: NA; d_gene: TRBD2; CDR3aa: CASSGLAGEVAGEQFF; CDR3nt: TGTGCCAGCAGCGGACTAGCGGGAGAGGTAGCGGGTGAGCAGTTCTTC
v_gene: TRBV7-2; j_gene: TRBJ2-7; abundance: NA; d_gene: NA; CDR3aa: CASSSYREEQYF; CDR3nt: TGTGCCAGCAGCTCCTACAGGGAGGAGCAGTACTTC
v_gene: TRBV7-9; j_gene: TRBJ1-1; abundance: NA; d_gene: TRBD1; CDR3aa: CASSLQGALTEAFF; CDR3nt: TGTGCCAGCAGCTTACAGGGGGCCCTGACTGAAGCTTTCTTT
v_gene: TRBV19; j_gene: TRBJ2-7; abundance: few; d_gene: NA; CDR3aa: CASSIQTGSAYEQYF; CDR3nt: TGTGCCAGTAGTATTCAGACAGGTAGCGCCTACGAGCAGTACTTC
v_gene: TRBV5-6; j_gene: TRBJ2-3; abundance: NA; d_gene: TRBD1; CDR3aa: CASSYAGGAEEDTQYF; CDR3nt: TGTGCCAGCAGCTATGCAGGGGGCGCGGAGGAGGATACGCAGTATTTT
v_gene: TRBV5-4; j_gene: TRBJ2-1; abundance: NA; d_gene: TRBD2; CDR3aa: CASSLRTSGDEQFF; CDR3nt: TGTGCCAGCAGCTTGCGGACTAGCGGGGATGAGCAGTTCTTC
v_gene: TRBV5-1; j_gene: TRBJ2-7; abundance: few; d_gene: TRBD1; CDR3aa: CASSPSGTGSYEQYF; CDR3nt: TGCGCCAGCAGCCCTTCCGGGACAGGGTCCTACGAGCAGTACTTC
v_gene: TRBV29-1; j_gene: TRBJ1-2; abundance: NA; d_gene: NA; CDR3aa: CSVPTAANYGYPF; CDR3nt: TGCAGCGTGCCGACAGCAGCTAACTATGGCTACCCCTTC
v_gene: TRBV5-1; j_gene: TRBJ2-3; abundance: NA; d_gene: TRBD2; CDR3aa: CASSFIASGTTDTQYF; CDR3nt: TGCGCCAGCAGCTTCATAGCTAGCGGGACGACAGATACGCAGTATTTT
v_gene: TRBV5-1; j_gene: TRBJ1-1; abundance: NA; d_gene: NA; CDR3aa: CASSSSGGTDVPEAFF; CDR3nt: NA
v_gene: TRBV4-3; j_gene: TRBJ1-5; abundance: once; d_gene: TRBD1; CDR3aa: CASSQDYGTGIQPQNF; CDR3nt: TGCGCCAGCAGCCAAGATTACGGGACAGGGATTCAGCCCCAGAATTTT
v_gene: TRBV19; j_gene: TRBJ2-3; abundance: NA; d_gene: NA; CDR3aa: CASSPQGGTDTQYF; CDR3nt: TGTGCCAGTAGTCCCCAAGGGGGCACAGATACGCAGTATTTT
v_gene: TRBV9; j_gene: TRBJ2-5; abundance: NA; d_gene: TRBD2; CDR3aa: CASSVVASGGARETQYF; CDR3nt: TGTGCCAGCAGCGTAGTCGCGAGCGGGGGGGCCCGGGAGACCCAGTACTTC
v_gene: TRBV19; j_gene: TRBJ1-4; abundance: NA; d_gene: TRBD1; CDR3aa: CASSIAGTGYEKLFF; CDR3nt: TGTGCCAGTAGTATTGCCGGGACAGGGTATGAAAAACTGTTTTTT
v_gene: TRBV6-5; j_gene: TRBJ2-5; abundance: once; d_gene: NA; CDR3aa: CASSFNRAKGETQYF; CDR3nt: TGTGCCAGCAGTTTCAATCGGGCCAAGGGGGAGACCCAGTACTTC
v_gene: TRBV5-1; j_gene: TRBJ2-1; abundance: NA; d_gene: NA; CDR3aa: CASSQAPREPALGEQFF; CDR3nt: TGCGCCAGCAGCCAGGCTCCTCGGGAGCCCGCCTTGGGAGAGCAGTTCTTC
v_gene: TRBV5-4; j_gene: TRBJ2-1; abundance: once; d_gene: TRBD2; CDR3aa: CASSLAGTSRNEQFF; CDR3nt: TGTGCCAGCAGCTTAGCCGGGACTAGTCGAAATGAGCAGTTCTTC
v_gene: TRBV7-9; j_gene: TRBJ2-2; abundance: NA; d_gene: TRBD2; CDR3aa: CASSPTPLASGTGELFF; CDR3nt: TGTGCCAGCAGCCCAACCCCACTAGCGTCGGGCACCGGGGAGCTGTTTTTT
v_gene: TRBV7-2; j_gene: TRBJ2-1; abundance: once; d_gene: TRBD2; CDR3aa: CASSSPTSGYNEQFF; CDR3nt: TGTGCCAGCAGCTCCCCCACTAGCGGCTACAATGAGCAGTTCTTC
v_gene: TRBV7-2; j_gene: TRBJ2-7; abundance: once; d_gene: NA; CDR3aa: CASSSQVGEQYF; CDR3nt: TGTGCCAGCAGCTCCCAGGTGGGCGAGCAGTACTTC
v_gene: TRBV5-4; j_gene: TRBJ2-7; abundance: once; d_gene: TRBD2; CDR3aa: CASSQGLAGGYEQYF; CDR3nt: TGTGCCAGCAGCCAAGGACTAGCGGGAGGGTACGAGCAGTACTTC
v_gene: TRBV7-9; j_gene: TRBJ2-1; abundance: few; d_gene: TRBD2; CDR3aa: CASTLGLAGASEQFF; CDR3nt: TGTGCCAGCACCCTGGGACTAGCGGGAGCAAGTGAGCAGTTCTTC
v_gene: TRBV13; j_gene: TRBJ1-6; abundance: few; d_gene: TRBD1; CDR3aa: CASSPGTGMNSPLHF; CDR3nt: TGTGCCAGCAGCCCGGGGACAGGTATGAATTCACCCCTCCACTTT
v_gene: TRBV27; j_gene: TRBJ2-7; abundance: NA; d_gene: TRBD2; CDR3aa: CASSSGTSGHYEQYF; CDR3nt: TGTGCCAGCAGTTCCGGGACTAGCGGGCACTACGAGCAGTACTTC
v_gene: TRBV7-2; j_gene: TRBJ1-2; abundance: NA; d_gene: NA; CDR3aa: CASSLLANYGYPF; CDR3nt: TGTGCCAGCAGCTTGCTAGCTAACTATGGCTACCCCTTC
v_gene: TRBV18; j_gene: TRBJ1-1; abundance: NA; d_gene: NA; CDR3aa: CASSGEGGTEAFF; CDR3nt: TGTGCCAGCTCAGGGGAGGGGGGCACTGAAGCTTTCTTT
v_gene: TRBV7-9; j_gene: TRBJ1-1; abundance: NA; d_gene: NA; CDR3aa: CASSLESWTMNTEAFF; CDR3nt: TGTGCCAGCAGCTTAGAATCTTGGACTATGAACACTGAAGCTTTCTTT
v_gene: TRBV19; j_gene: TRBJ2-4; abundance: NA; d_gene: NA; CDR3aa: CASSDLGVAKNIQYF; CDR3nt: TGTGCCAGTAGTGACCTAGGGGTAGCCAAAAACATTCAGTACTTC
v_gene: TRBV2; j_gene: TRBJ2-5; abundance: NA; d_gene: TRBD1; CDR3aa: CASRRGQANQQETQYF; CDR3nt: TGTGCCAGCAGACGGGGACAGGCCAACCAACAAGAGACCCAGTACTTC
v_gene: TRBV19; j_gene: TRBJ2-7; abundance: NA; d_gene: NA; CDR3aa: CASSVQGANEQYF; CDR3nt: TGTGCCAGTAGTGTACAGGGTGCCAACGAGCAGTACTTC
v_gene: TRBV4-3; j_gene: TRBJ2-2; abundance: once; d_gene: TRBD2; CDR3aa: CASSHQTSGNTGELFF; CDR3nt: TGCGCCAGCAGCCACCAGACTAGCGGGAACACCGGGGAGCTGTTTTTT
v_gene: TRBV18; j_gene: TRBJ2-2; abundance: few; d_gene: TRBD1; CDR3aa: CATTGATNTGELFF; CDR3nt: TGTGCCACGACAGGGGCAACGAACACCGGGGAGCTGTTTTTT